The rows below give T cell receptor beta chains drawn from one sample of a study of cytomegalovirus exposure and HLA in healthy donors. Sequencing was performed with immunoSEQ multiplex PCR; in TCRdb, only in-frame clones are kept and a portion is missing. This table has about 85,000 clones, around 71% appearing once. Sample: PBMCs. Receptors were obtained from a man between 25 and 39 years old in good health and CMV-seronegative. CDR3s leave out the opening cysteine and the closing phenylalanine or tryptophan.

CDR3: ASSRTSGANTGELF; J: TRBJ2-2; V: TRBV18
CDR3: ASSTEQGPTEAF; J: TRBJ1-1; V: TRBV5-4
CDR3: ASSQVWQENTEAF; J: TRBJ1-1; V: TRBV4-3
CDR3: ASSQQGSSPLH; J: TRBJ1-6; V: TRBV4-3
CDR3: ASSLWTSGTDTQY; J: TRBJ2-3; V: TRBV5-6
CDR3: ASSLVSRGLGSPLH; J: TRBJ1-6; V: TRBV7-2
CDR3: ASESGTGNEQF; J: TRBJ2-1; V: TRBV5-1
CDR3: ASSQDRASGSRDIQY; J: TRBJ2-4; V: TRBV4-3
CDR3: ASSFNLADEQY; J: TRBJ2-7; V: TRBV13
CDR3: ASSFRDRGYEQY; J: TRBJ2-7; V: TRBV5-4
CDR3: ASTRTGASGNTIY; J: TRBJ1-3; V: TRBV28
CDR3: AWRLQGGGELF; J: TRBJ2-2; V: TRBV30
CDR3: ASSLLGDETQY; J: TRBJ2-5; V: TRBV27
CDR3: ASRLAGNTDTQY; J: TRBJ2-3; V: TRBV27
CDR3: ASSIGGVGNQPQH; J: TRBJ1-5; V: TRBV19
CDR3: ASSQEVRGFEQF; J: TRBJ2-1; V: TRBV4-3